The rows below give T cell receptor beta chains drawn from one sample of a study of tumor-infiltrating lymphocytes in primary liver carcinoma. MiXCR, applied by TCRdb to the multiplex PCR reads, yields one record per CDR3 protein. The table lists more than 95,000 distinct CDR3 sequences, 60% to 80% of them singletons. The sequenced material came from liver tumor tissue from sampling region 3. The receptor set was obtained from a woman aged 55-70 years with primary liver carcinoma and hepatitis B virus infection. Each CDR3 is given with its conserved first and last residue. The D gene is left open where the match is weak. Clone size is shown for a subset of rows, as once, few, many or a class of expanded clone.

cdr3_length,j_call,d_call,v_call,clone_size,cdr3_aa,cdr3_nt
12,TRBJ2-5,-,TRBV7-9,few,CASNEGGETQYF,TGTGCCAGCAACGAAGGGGGGGAGACCCAGTACTTC
18,TRBJ2-5,TRBD2,TRBV24-1,-,CSTSDSIASGRDQETQYF,TGTTCCACCAGTGATTCGATAGCTAGCGGGAGGGACCAAGAGACCCAGTACTTC
16,TRBJ1-1,TRBD1,TRBV6-5,-,CASRAWGQADATEAIF,TGTGCCAGCAGGGCGTGGGGACAGGCAGATGCCACTGAAGCTATCTTT
15,TRBJ2-4,-,TRBV11-1,-,CASSLGGNVKNIQYF,TGTGCCAGCAGCTTAGGCGGGAATGTCAAAAATATTCAGTACTTC
13,TRBJ2-1,-,TRBV5-1,-,CVSSVDPLAEQFF,TGCGTCAGCAGCGTGGACCCCCTGGCTGAGCAGTTCTTC
14,TRBJ1-5,TRBD1,TRBV2,-,CASSLGQGRQPQHF,TGTGCCAGCAGCCTGGGACAGGGAAGACAGCCCCAGCATTTT
10,TRBJ1-2,-,TRBV29-1,-,CSAWEYGDTF,TGCAGCGCATGGGAGTATGGCGATACCTTC
18,TRBJ2-3,TRBD2,TRBV4-1,-,CASSQVCGSGRCTDTQYF,TGCGCCAGCAGCCAAGTCTGTGGTAGCGGGAGATGTACAGATACACAGTATTTT
13,TRBJ2-7,-,TRBV6-6,-,CASRRPGRYEQYF,TGTGCCAGCAGACGTCCGGGTCGATACGAGCAGTACTTC
17,TRBJ1-5,TRBD1,TRBV10-3,-,CAICAGQGGSTNQPQHF,TGTGCCATCTGTGCCGGACAGGGCGGATCGACCAATCAGCCCCAGCATTTT
19,TRBJ1-1,-,TRBV11-2,medium-sized,CASSSLIRTGGIMNTEAFF,TGTGCCAGCAGCTCCTTAATTCGGACGGGGGGGATCATGAACACTGAAGCTTTCTTT
15,TRBJ2-5,-,TRBV7-9,-,CASSLARGEQETRYF,TGTGCCAGCAGCTTAGCGAGGGGTGAACAAGAGACCCGGTACTTC
15,TRBJ2-5,TRBD1,TRBV29-1,-,CSVEGGTGDQEAQYF,TGCAGTGTTGAAGGGGGGACAGGGGACCAAGAGGCCCAGTACTTC
15,TRBJ1-2,-,TRBV7-8,-,CVSSLAGNPVYGYTF,TGTGTCAGCAGCTTAGCGGGCAATCCAGTCTATGGCTACACCTTC
18,TRBJ1-4,TRBD1,TRBV7-9,-,CASSLSAGQGTTNEKLLF,TGTGCCAGCAGCTTATCCGCGGGACAGGGGACAACTAATGAAAAACTGTTATTT
15,TRBJ2-5,-,TRBV6-1,many,CASSANSRGSETQYF,TGTGCCAGCAGTGCTAACTCGAGGGGGTCCGAGACCCAGTACTTC
17,TRBJ2-3,-,TRBV11-2,-,CASSSGVGGMSTGTQYF,TGTGCCAGCAGCTCAGGGGTAGGAGGGATGAGCACAGGTACGCAGTATTTT
11,TRBJ2-1,-,TRBV29-1,-,CSVSVVNEQCF,TGCAGCGTCTCGGTGGTGAATGAGCAGTGCTTC
15,TRBJ2-7,-,TRBV11-2,-,CASSFGHTNDHEQYF,TGTGCCAGCAGCTTCGGACATACGAACGACCACGAGCAGTACTTC
14,TRBJ2-6,-,TRBV29-1,many,CSAGGGTGANVLTF,TGCAGCGCCGGAGGGGGAACTGGGGCCAACGTCCTGACTTTC
14,TRBJ2-1,-,TRBV6-1,many,CASSELLAGDEQFF,TGTGCCAGCAGTGAACTACTAGCTGGCGATGAGCAGTTCTTC
16,TRBJ1-3,TRBD1,TRBV11-2,-,CASSITGVSSGNTIYF,TGTGCCAGCAGCATTACAGGGGTCAGCTCTGGAAACACCATATATTTT
14,TRBJ1-1,-,TRBV11-1,-,CASSQSILNTEAFF,TGTGCCAGTAGCCAGAGCATATTGAACACTGAAGCTTTCTTT
15,TRBJ2-3,-,TRBV2,many,CASSSQGLNADTQYF,TGTGCCAGCAGTTCGCAGGGTTTGAACGCAGATACGCAGTATTTT
14,TRBJ2-7,-,TRBV6-5,many,CASRPRPGSYEQYF,TGTGCCAGCAGGCCACGTCCAGGGTCCTACGAGCAGTACTTC
14,TRBJ2-7,TRBD2,TRBV29-1,many,CSVAPSGRSGEQYF,TGCAGCGTTGCCCCTAGCGGGAGGTCGGGCGAGCAGTACTTC
17,TRBJ1-5,-,TRBV21-1,-,CASSKELARVNNQPQHF,TGTGCCAGCAGCAAAGAACTGGCCAGGGTGAACAATCAGCCCCAGCATTTT
15,TRBJ1-2,TRBD1,TRBV5-6,many,CASSLPRTGNYGYTF,TGTGCCAGCAGCCTGCCAAGGACAGGGAACTATGGCTACACCTTC
15,TRBJ2-7,-,TRBV4-1,-,CANSQVTGLLHEQYF,TGCGCCAACAGCCAAGTAACTGGACTACTCCACGAGCAGTACTTC
15,TRBJ2-4,-,TRBV6-1,-,CASSGAQGQRNIHYF,TGTGCCAGCAGTGGAGCGCAGGGACAACGCAACATTCATTACTTC
14,TRBJ1-4,-,TRBV27,few,CASSLLLGDEKLFF,TGTGCCAGCAGTTTACTTCTCGGGGATGAAAAACTGTTTTTT
15,TRBJ1-6,-,TRBV12-3/TRBV12-4,many,CASSLGAGHNSPLHF,TGTGCCAGCAGTTTAGGGGCAGGTCATAATTCACCCCTCCACTTT
12,TRBJ1-2,-,TRBV6-1,many,CASSEGTYGYTF,TGTGCCAGCAGTGAAGGCACCTATGGCTACACCTTC
14,TRBJ2-3,-,TRBV6-5,-,CTSSLGVTQGTQYF,TGTACCAGCAGTTTAGGGGTTACTCAAGGTACGCAGTATTTT
15,TRBJ2-1,-,TRBV5-1,-,CASSWEGHTNNEQFF,TGCGCCAGCAGCTGGGAAGGACATACGAACAATGAGCAGTTCTTC
14,TRBJ2-3,-,TRBV5-1,-,CASSDPGSTDTQYF,TGCGCCAGCAGCGATCCAGGCTCCACAGATACGCAGTATTTT
15,TRBJ1-2,-,TRBV12-3/TRBV12-4,many,CASSRELRAIYGYTF,TGTGCCAGCAGCCGCGAACTCCGGGCTATCTATGGCTACACCTTC
15,TRBJ2-2,-,TRBV29-1,once,CSAMDGLRNTGELFF,TGCAGCGCCATGGACGGGCTAAGGAACACCGGGGAGCTGTTTTTT
15,TRBJ2-1,-,TRBV11-2,-,CASSLDWSGDREQFF,TGTGCCAGCAGCTTAGATTGGTCAGGGGATAGAGAGCAGTTCTTC
15,TRBJ2-1,-,TRBV6-5,many,CASSYVVSAYNEQFF,TGTGCCAGCAGTTACGTAGTAAGCGCCTACAATGAGCAGTTCTTC
12,TRBJ1-1,TRBD1,TRBV2,-,CASTRDRTEAFF,TGTGCCAGCACGCGGGACAGGACTGAAGCTTTCTTT
13,TRBJ2-2,-,TRBV7-9,-,CASSLPPARELFF,TGTGCCAGCAGCTTACCCCCGGCCCGGGAGTTGTTTTTT
16,TRBJ1-2,TRBD1,TRBV20-1,few,CSAPQPGGKGNYGYTF,TGCAGTGCTCCTCAGCCAGGGGGCAAGGGGAACTACGGCTACACCTTC
16,TRBJ2-1,TRBD2,TRBV5-4,many,CASSLGSGSGRNEQFF,TGTGCCAGCAGCTTGGGTAGCGGGAGCGGAAGGAATGAGCAGTTCTTC
14,TRBJ2-3,-,TRBV11-3,once,CASSFRVSTDTQYF,TGTGCCAGCAGTTTCAGGGTTAGCACAGATACACAGTATTTT
14,TRBJ1-6,-,TRBV4-1,many,CASSQARRDSPLHF,TGCGCCAGCAGCCAAGCGCGGAGGGATTCACCCCTCCACTTT
14,TRBJ2-5,-,TRBV6-2/TRBV6-3,-,CAGSYATPRGTQYF,TGTGCCGGCAGTTACGCCACCCCCCGAGGGACCCAGTACTTC
14,TRBJ1-4,-,TRBV6-5,-,CANSTRGENEKLFF,TGTGCCAACAGTACCAGGGGAGAGAATGAAAAACTGTTTTTT